The clone carrying this T cell receptor beta chain occurred once. Its antigen is undetermined. The data belong to a study of cytomegalovirus exposure and HLA in healthy donors. Study-wide points: Most TCRs appeared rarely, but some public TCRs recurred in many donors.

The method was immunoSEQ multiplex PCR; TCRdb's version includes in-frame clones alone and lacks a portion of them. The table shows 250,000 to 300,000 clones, with 80% to 90% occurring only once. The CDR3 runs 15 residues. The germline CDR1 and CDR2 sequences are SNHLY and FYNNEI. The ends lost 6 bases at V and 7 bases at J; junction bases unmatched: 9. This chain joins TRBV2 and TRBJ2-2; 9 nucleotides agree with TRBD1. This sequence originates from a woman aged 18 to 35 in good health and CMV-seronegative. Sequenced: PBMCs. In DNA, the CDR3 is TGTGCCAGCAGCTACGGACAGGGGAGGGGCGGGGAGCTGTTTTTT. Its protein product is CASSYGQGRGGELFF. Full variable domain (rest looked up from reference TRBV2 and TRBJ2-2): EPEVTQTPSHQVTQMGQEVILRCVPISNHLYFYWYRQILGQKVEFLVSFYNNEISEKSEIFDDQFSVERPDGSNFTLKIRSTKLEDSAMYFCASSYGQGRGGELFFGEGSRLTVL.